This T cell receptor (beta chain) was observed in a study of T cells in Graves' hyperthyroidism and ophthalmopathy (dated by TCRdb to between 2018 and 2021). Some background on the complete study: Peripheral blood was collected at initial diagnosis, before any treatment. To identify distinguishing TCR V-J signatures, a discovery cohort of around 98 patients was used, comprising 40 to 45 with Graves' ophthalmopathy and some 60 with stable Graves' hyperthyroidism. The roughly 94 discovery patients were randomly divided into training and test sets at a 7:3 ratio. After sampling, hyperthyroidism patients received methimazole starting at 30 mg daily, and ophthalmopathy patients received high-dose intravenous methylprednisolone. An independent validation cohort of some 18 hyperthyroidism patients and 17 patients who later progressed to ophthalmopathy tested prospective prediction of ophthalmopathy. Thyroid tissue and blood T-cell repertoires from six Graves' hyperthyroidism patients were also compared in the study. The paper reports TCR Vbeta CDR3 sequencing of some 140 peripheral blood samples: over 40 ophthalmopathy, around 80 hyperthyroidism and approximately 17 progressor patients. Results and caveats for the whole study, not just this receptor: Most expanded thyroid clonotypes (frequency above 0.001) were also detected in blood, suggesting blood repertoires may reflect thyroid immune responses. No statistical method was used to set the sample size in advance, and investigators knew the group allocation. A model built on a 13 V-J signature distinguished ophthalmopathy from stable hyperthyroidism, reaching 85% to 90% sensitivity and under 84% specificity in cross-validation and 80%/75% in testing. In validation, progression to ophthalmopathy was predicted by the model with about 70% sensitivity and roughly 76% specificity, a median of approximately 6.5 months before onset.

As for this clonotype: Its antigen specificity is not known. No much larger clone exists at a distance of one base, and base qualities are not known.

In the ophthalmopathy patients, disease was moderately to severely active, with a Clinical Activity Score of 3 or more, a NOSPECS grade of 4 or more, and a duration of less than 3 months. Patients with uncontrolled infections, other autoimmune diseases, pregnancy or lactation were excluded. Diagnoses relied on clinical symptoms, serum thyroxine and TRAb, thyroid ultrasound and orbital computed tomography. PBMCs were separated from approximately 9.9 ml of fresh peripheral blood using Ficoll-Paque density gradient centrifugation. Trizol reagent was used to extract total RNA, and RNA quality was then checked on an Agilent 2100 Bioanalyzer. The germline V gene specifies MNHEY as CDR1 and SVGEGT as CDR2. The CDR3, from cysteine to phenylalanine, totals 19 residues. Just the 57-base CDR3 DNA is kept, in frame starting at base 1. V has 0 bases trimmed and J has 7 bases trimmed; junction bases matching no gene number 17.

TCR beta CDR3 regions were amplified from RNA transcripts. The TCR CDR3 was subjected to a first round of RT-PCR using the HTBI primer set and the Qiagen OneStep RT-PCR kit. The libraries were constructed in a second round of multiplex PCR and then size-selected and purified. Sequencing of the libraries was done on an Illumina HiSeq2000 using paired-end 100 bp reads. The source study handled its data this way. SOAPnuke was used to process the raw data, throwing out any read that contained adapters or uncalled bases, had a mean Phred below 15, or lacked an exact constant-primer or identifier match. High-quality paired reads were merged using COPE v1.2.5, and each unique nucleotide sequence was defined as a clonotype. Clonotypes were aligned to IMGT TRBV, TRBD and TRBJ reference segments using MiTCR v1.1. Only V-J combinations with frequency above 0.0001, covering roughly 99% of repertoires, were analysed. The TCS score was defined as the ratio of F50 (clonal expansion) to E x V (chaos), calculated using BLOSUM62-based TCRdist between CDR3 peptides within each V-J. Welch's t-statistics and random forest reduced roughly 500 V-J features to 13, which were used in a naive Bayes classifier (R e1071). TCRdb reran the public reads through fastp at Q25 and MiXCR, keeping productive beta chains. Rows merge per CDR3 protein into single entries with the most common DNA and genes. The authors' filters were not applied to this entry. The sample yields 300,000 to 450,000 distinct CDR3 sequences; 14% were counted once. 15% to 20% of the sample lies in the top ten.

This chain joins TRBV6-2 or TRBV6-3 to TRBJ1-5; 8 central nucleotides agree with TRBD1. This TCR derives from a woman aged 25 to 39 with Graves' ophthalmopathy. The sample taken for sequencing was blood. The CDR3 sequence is CASSYSIYSDRAILQPQHF. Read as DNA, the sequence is TGTGCCAGCAGTTACTCGATATATTCGGACAGGGCAATCCTCCAGCCCCAGCATTTT.